The sequence of this T cell receptor (beta chain) was determined in a study of vaccination effects on CD4 cells after COVID-19. About the study: Of the BNT162b2 and mRNA-1273 vaccines, participants received two doses of one or the other.

TCRdb's copy holds only in-frame clones and misses some; the assay was immunoSEQ multiplex PCR. The repertoire consists of some 28,000 clones, with more than 60% occurring once and the leading ten covering around 32%. Expansion with viral peptide pools was applied to antigen-specific CD4+ T cells by the ViraFEST assay prior to sequencing. Culture proceeded for nine to ten days, and CD4+ T cells were then isolated. In the vaccine recipients, nucleocapsid antibodies were negative and there was no prior SARS-CoV-2 infection. After about 2 million PBMC were placed in each well, they were cultured with about 10 IU/ml IL-2 and approximately 10 ug/ml peptides. A half-medium replacement with IL-2 medium was carried out on days 3 and 7. General study points: Cross-reaction with common cold coronaviruses was seen in only 1 of 255 vaccine-induced clones from healthy vaccinees.

Trimming at V came to 5 bases and at J to 4 bases, leaving 2 bases not matched to a gene. Germline assignment: CDR1 DFQATT and CDR2 SNEGSKA (reference sequence). The length of the CDR3 is 11 residues. This clone was recorded only once. Its specificity is not known. The chain uses TRBV20-1 and TRBJ2-7, with 7 bases lining up with TRBD1. Material: CD4+ T cells from PBMCs cultured with SARS-CoV-2 spike peptides, obtained before COVID-19 vaccination. The receptor was isolated from a human donor who received a COVID-19 vaccine. The CDR3 region is CSAETGYEQYF. DNA of the CDR3: TGCAGTGCTGAGACAGGGTACGAGCAGTACTTC.